The rows below give T cell receptor beta chains drawn from one sample of a study of blood T cell repertoires in COVID-19. Sequencing used immunoSEQ multiplex PCR; TCRdb keeps in-frame clones, though not all of them. Here the sample spans about 120,000 clones, around 81% being singletons. Input material: peripheral blood. Source of these receptors: a man between 25 and 39 years old with COVID-19, enrolled during active disease. Both conserved end residues are part of each CDR3. Size is stated for part of the rows, as once, few or many counts, or as a class when the clone is expanded.

-	TRBV29-1	CSVRQLNTEAFF
-	TRBV9	CASSARSGRTSHNEQFF
once	TRBV18	CASSPRSGYNTEAFF
-	TRBV2	CASSEGTSKNIQYF
-	TRBV19	CASSGLLNTEAFF
-	TRBV2	CASARTGQSPLHF
-	TRBV19	CASRVQLAGAYEQFF
-	TRBV27	CASSTSQGTNEKLFF
medium-sized	TRBV4-2	CASSQGLAGGYEQYF
-	TRBV6-5	CASRPGTDNQPQHF
once	TRBV7-6	CASSPETSGRAGEQFF